The clone carrying this T cell receptor beta chain showed up many times. The time point: newly diagnosed GD, antithyroid drugs for less than 3 months. Extracted RNA from PBMCs served as the source of the TCR library. CDR3-region Arm-PCR and iRepertoire HTBI primers produced the TCR beta libraries. TCRdb recomputed calls from the multiplex PCR reads with MiXCR, one row per CDR3 protein. Of fewer than 400,000 distinct CDR3 sequences listed, over 15% are singletons. These data originate in a study of regulatory T cells in long-lasting Graves disease. Study context: Patients with new Graves' disease had used antithyroid drugs below 3 months.

Trimming removed 0 bases from V and 4 bases from J; junction bases left unmatched: 4. There are 16 residues in the CDR3. The germline CDR1 and CDR2 sequences are DFQATT and SNEGSKA (reference sequence). The source material was peripheral blood mononuclear cells (PBMCs), sampled at new diagnosis, from a patient treated with antithyroid drugs. V gene TRBV20-1 combines with J gene TRBJ2-7; 15 bases line up with TRBD2. This receptor was taken from a female donor with Graves disease. CDR3 sequence (DNA): TGCAGTGCTAGAGATCCAGGACTAGCGGGAGGGTACGAGCAGTACTTC. Amino acids: CSARDPGLAGGYEQYF.